The next 16 T cell receptor beta chains were all read from a single sample in a study of cytomegalovirus exposure and HLA in healthy donors. The PCR made use of 60 Vbeta and 13 Jbeta primers. Only in-frame clones appear in the TCRdb table, and some are missing; sequencing was by immunoSEQ multiplex PCR. Here the sample table reports around 200,000 clones. Material: PBMCs. All receptors derive from a woman aged 18-30 years in good health and CMV-seropositive.

Details on this clone: The same CDR3 can be traced to other DNA sequences in this sample. The chain couples TRBV20-1 to TRBJ2-7, with a possible D match to TRBD1 (5 bases). Deletions cut 3 bases from V and 3 bases from J, with 6 bases between. The length of the CDR3 is 11 residues. Per germline, CDR1 DFQATT and CDR2 SNEGSKA (reference sequence). In DNA, the CDR3 is TGCAGTGCTAGCGACAGCTACGAGCAGTACTTC. Protein: CSASDSYEQYF.

The chain has TRBV6-1 and TRBJ2-2; a possible D gene is TRBD2 (6 bases). In germline, CDR1 is MNHNS, CDR2 SASEGT. The CDR3 is 14 residues long. Trimming left V 6 bases short and J 8 bases short, with 16 bases between. The CDR3 DNA follows: TGTGCCAGCAGGGAGGGCCCTGGGATTGGGGAGCTGTTTTTT. As protein: CASREGPGIGELFF.

The CDR3: CASSFGTSGRAGAGELFF. In nucleotides, the CDR3 is TGTGCCAGCAGCTTCGGGACTAGCGGGAGGGCCGGGGCCGGGGAGCTGTTTTTT. The chain joins TRBV7-8 to TRBJ2-2, with 16 nucleotides matching TRBD2. Unmatched junction bases numbered 7, after V lost 3 bases and J lost 6 bases. This CDR3 has 18 amino acids. Germline CDR1 reads SGHVS; CDR2 reads FQNEAQ.

V and J are TRBV5-4 and TRBJ2-5, with D unresolved. There are 14 residues in the CDR3. Between the trimmed V and J ends, which lost 2 bases and 2 bases, there was a span of 10 bases. CDR1 and CDR2 from the germline V gene are SGHNT and YYREEE (reference sequence). This chain's CDR3 is CASSFTASQETQYF. The CDR3, as DNA: TGTGCCAGCAGCTTTACAGCCTCACAAGAGACCCAGTACTTC.

The chain carries TRBV6-5 and TRBJ2-5; D is ambiguous. There are 14 residues in the CDR3. The V end was cut by 0 bases, the J end by 2 bases, with 7 bases between. The germline CDR1 and CDR2 sequences are MNHEY and SVGAGI. CDR3 region: CASSYSYRQETQYF. CDR3 sequence (DNA): TGTGCCAGCAGTTACTCGTACAGACAAGAGACCCAGTACTTC.

The chain joins TRBV11-2 to TRBJ1-1, with a weak D call TRBD1 (5 bases). Looked up from germline, CDR1 is SGHAT and CDR2 is FQNNGV. The CDR3 is made up of 13 amino acids. The V gene lost 3 bases and the J gene lost 6 bases, with 11 bases spanning the gap. The chain's CDR3 is CASSFGGRAEAFF. CDR3 DNA: TGTGCCAGCAGCTTCGGGGGTAGGGCTGAAGCTTTCTTT.

This rearrangement joins TRBV7-8 to TRBJ2-7; 16 bases agree with TRBD2. The CDR3 consists of 19 residues. The trim removed 5 bases at V and 4 bases at J, leaving 14 bases unmatched. Germline CDR1 and CDR2: SGHVS and FQNEAQ. The DNA for the CDR3 is TGTGCCAGCAGCCCCGTCGGGACTAGCGGGGGGGCTTCCCATTACGAGCAGTACTTC. It encodes CASSPVGTSGGASHYEQYF.

J is TRBJ1-5 and V is TRBV7-6; D possibly corresponds to TRBD1 (6 bases). Looked up from germline, CDR1 is SGHVS and CDR2 is FNYEAQ. CDR3 length: 15 amino acids. V was shortened by 1 base and J by 7 bases, with 14 bases between the two germline ends. The CDR3 region has the DNA TGTGCCAGCAGCTTAGGGGGGGGCGCAGGGCAGCCCCAGCATTTT. Its translation: CASSLGGGAGQPQHF.

The chain links TRBV30 to TRBJ1-4; D unresolved. The CDR3 has 11 amino acids. Germline CDR1 and CDR2: GTSNPN and SVGIG (reference sequence). V gave up 1 base and J gave up 8 bases, with 5 bases separating them. In DNA form, the CDR3 reads TGTGCCTGGAGTGCGAGCGAAAAACTGTTTTTT. Residues: CAWSASEKLFF.

The rearrangement uses TRBV5-1 and TRBJ1-4; 7 bases are a match to TRBD1. With V trimmed by 4 bases and J by 5 bases, 8 bases remained unmatched. Per the germline V gene, CDR1 is SGHRS and CDR2 is YFSETQ. CDR3 length: 15 amino acids. CDR3 DNA: TGCGCCAGCAGCCAGACAGGGCCGGGGAATGAAAAACTGTTTTTT. Translated: CASSQTGPGNEKLFF.

The chain recombines TRBV18 with TRBJ2-7; TRBD1 agrees at 9 bases. The ends lost 3 bases at V and 5 bases at J; junction bases unmatched: 2. The CDR3 length is 13 residues. Germline V gene sequence: CDR1 KGHSH, CDR2 LQKENI. The DNA of the CDR3 is TGTGCCAGCTCACCCGGGACAGGGAACGAGCAGTACTTC. Encoded protein: CASSPGTGNEQYF.

The CDR3 DNA follows: TGTGCCAGCAGTGATTACAGGAAAGAGACCCAGTACTTC. Protein sequence: CASSDYRKETQYF. The chain links TRBV25-1 to TRBJ2-5; a possible D gene is TRBD1 (5 bases). Per germline, CDR1 MGHDK and CDR2 SYGVNS. The CDR3 spans 13 residues. Trimming left V 3 bases short and J 3 bases short, with 8 bases between.

The genes are TRBV27 and TRBJ1-2, with TRBD1 as a possible D gene (6 bases). From germline, CDR1 is MNHEY and CDR2 SMNVEV (reference sequence). Between the trimmed V and J ends, which lost 5 bases and 4 bases, there was a span of 14 bases. The CDR3 length is 14 residues. This CDR3 is CASSPRQVFYGYTF. The CDR3 DNA follows: TGTGCCAGCAGTCCCAGACAGGTCTTCTATGGCTACACCTTC.

The rearrangement uses TRBV4-2 and TRBJ2-2; TRBD2 might be the D (6 bases). From germline, CDR1 is LGHNA and CDR2 YNFKEQ. This CDR3 contains 19 residues. V lost 3 bases and J lost 1, with 21 bases in between. CDR3 DNA: TGTGCCAGCAGCCACCCCACCGCCGGGGACTCAGAGAACACCGGGGAGCTGTTTTTT. This sequence encodes CASSHPTAGDSENTGELFF.

The chain joins TRBV4-3 to TRBJ1-1, with D perhaps TRBD1 (6 bases). V was trimmed by 3 bases and J by 2 bases, leaving 16 bases between them. The CDR3 loop spans 16 amino acids. Looked up from germline, CDR1 is LGHNA and CDR2 is YSLEER. The CDR3 DNA is TGCGCCAGCAGCCACCTATTCGACAGGCCAAACACTGAAGCTTTCTTT. Amino acid sequence: CASSHLFDRPNTEAFF.

The J gene is TRBJ1-1, the V gene TRBV5-1, with D possibly matching TRBD1 (6 bases). Germline lookup yields CDR1 SGHRS and CDR2 YFSETQ. Trimming stripped 2 bases from V and 4 bases from J, with 15 bases between. This CDR3 has 15 amino acids. The CDR3 region has the DNA TGCGCCAGCAGCTTAGGATCAGGGGCGGGCACTGAAGCTTTCTTT. Protein: CASSLGSGAGTEAFF.